This TCR beta chain was captured by sequencing in a study of blood T cell repertoires in COVID-19. CDR3 length equals 13 residues. The ends were cut back, 4 bases at V and 3 bases at J, with 8 bases in the middle. CDR1 and CDR2 (germline): ENHRY, SYGVKD. Those who participated ranged in age from roughly 18 to 95 years and resided in about two dozen US areas. Membership in each cohort depended on participant-reported clinical history. All exposed participants met a person with COVID-19 within 2 weeks before entering the study. In the original workflow: Reference gene primer amplification gave estimated nucleated cell counts. TCRdb's table, derived via immunoSEQ multiplex PCR, lists solely in-frame clones and lacks some. The D gene and trimming were derived from the DNA, and the V and J assignments and clone size from that table. The table includes 140,000 to 150,000 clones, less than 90% detected once.

The chain combines TRBV10-3 with TRBJ2-3, with D perhaps TRBD2 (6 bases). The sequencing input was PBMCs or T cells enriched from blood (not recorded which). The TCR originated in a woman aged 45-60 years who had been exposed to COVID-19. The CDR3 reads CAISGRGTDTQYF. DNA for the CDR3: TGTGCCATCAGTGGGAGGGGAACAGATACGCAGTATTTT.